A single sample is the source of the 16 T cell receptor beta chains below, sequenced in a study of T-cell reconstitution after alpha-beta-depleted transplantation in children. Unique molecular identifiers were used in preparing the TCRbeta library. Via MiXCR, TCRdb re-called the PCR reads, giving one row per CDR3 protein. Of over 120,000 distinct CDR3 sequences in the sample, roughly 8.8% are singletons; the top ten hold around a sixth. Sequences were derived from PBMCs, mostly from graft donor cells, sampled 180 days after TCRalphabeta/CD19-depleted stem cell transplant. The receptors were sampled from a female patient aged 2 to 10 who had a stem cell transplant for congenital amegakaryocytic thrombocytopenia, so the T cells may come from the graft donor.

Many counts were recorded for this clonotype. V is TRBV6-5 and J is TRBJ2-5, with 9 bases that match TRBD1. V was clipped by 2 bases and J by 4 bases; unmatched bases: 2. The V gene's germline CDR1 is MNHEY and CDR2 SVGAGI. This CDR3 comprises 14 residues. DNA of the CDR3: TGTGCCAGCAGTTACCTGGACAGGGGAGAGACCCAGTACTTC. Its translation: CASSYLDRGETQYF.

At least ten counts were recorded for this clonotype. The gene calls are TRBV15 and TRBJ2-5; D gene uncertain. CDR1 LNHNV and CDR2 YYDKDF come from the germline V gene (reference sequence). This CDR3 is 11 amino acids long. Trimming took off 0 bases at V and 5 bases at J, with 1 base between the two ends. CDR3 sequence (DNA): TGTGCCACCAGCAGAGAGGAGACCCAGTACTTC. Its translation: CATSREETQYF.

V and J are TRBV3-1 and TRBJ2-1, with TRBD2 matching over 12 bases. This CDR3 comprises 15 residues. Trimming took 1 base from V and 12 from J; bases not matched to a gene: 7. Germline V gene data show CDR1 as LGHDT and CDR2 as YNNKEL (reference sequence). The CDR3 coding sequence is TGTGCCAGCAGCCAAGTAGGACTAGCGGGGAGGGTGCAGTTCTTC. Translating it yields CASSQVGLAGRVQFF.

This clonotype was counted many times. V and J are TRBV4-2 and TRBJ2-7; a possible D gene is TRBD2 (6 bases). From germline, CDR1 is LGHNA and CDR2 YNFKEQ. Between the trimmed V and J ends, which lost 4 bases and 2 bases, there was a span of 18 bases. This CDR3 is 16 amino acids long. DNA for the CDR3: TGTGCCAGCAGCCCCCTAGCGTTAGCAGGGACCTACGAGCAGTACTTC. Encoded protein: CASSPLALAGTYEQYF.

This clonotype appeared many times. The V and J genes are TRBV6-5 and TRBJ2-7, with TRBD1 identical over 8 bases. The germline V gene has CDR1 MNHEY and CDR2 SVGAGI. The trim removed 6 bases at V and 0 bases at J, leaving 4 bases unmatched. CDR3 length equals 14 residues. CDR3 in DNA: TGTGCCAGCAGACGGACAGGGAGCTCCTACGAGCAGTACTTC. The encoded protein is CASRRTGSSYEQYF.

This clonotype was counted a few times. This chain links TRBV20-1 with TRBJ1-2; D perhaps matches TRBD1 (5 bases). Germline V gives CDR1 DFQATT, CDR2 SNEGSKA (reference sequence). CDR3 length: 13 amino acids. V was pared by 0 bases and J by 6 bases, with 11 bases between. The CDR3 sequence: CSARDVQGDGYTF. The CDR3 DNA reads TGCAGTGCTAGAGATGTCCAGGGCGATGGCTACACCTTC.

V is TRBV5-5 and J is TRBJ1-2, with TRBD1 as a possible D gene (5 bases). The V and J ends lost 0 bases and 7 bases respectively, with 19 bases between them. Germline V CDR1 and CDR2: SGHKS, YYEKEE (reference sequence). The CDR3 contains 16 residues. CDR3 amino acids: CASSLAPGYHSGGYTF. The DNA for the CDR3 is TGTGCCAGCAGCTTGGCCCCAGGGTACCACAGTGGTGGCTACACCTTC.

This clonotype has a count of ten or more. The chain has TRBV28 and TRBJ2-2, with 9 bases aligning to TRBD1. From germline, CDR1 is MDHEN and CDR2 SYDVKM. The CDR3 sequence is 13 residues long. V trimming: 11 bases; J trimming: 7 bases; junction bases outside the gene matches: 8. CDR3 coding DNA: TGTGCCGCGGGACAGGGTAGGATCGGGGAGCTGTTTTTT. It yields the protein CAAGQGRIGELFF. Combining the CDR3 with reference TRBV28 and TRBJ2-2 gives the whole variable domain DVKVTQSSRYLVKRTGEKVFLECVQDMDHENMFWYRQDPGLGLRLIYFSYDVKMKEKGDIPEGYSVSREKKERFSLILESASTNQTSMYLCAAGQGRIGELFFGEGSRLTVL.

This clonotype is termed medium-sized. The J gene is TRBJ1-2, the V gene TRBV15; D remains unclear. This CDR3 spans 14 amino acids. The V gene's germline CDR1 is LNHNV and CDR2 YYDKDF (reference sequence). Trimming left V 4 bases short and J 2 bases short, with 11 bases between. CDR3 sequence (DNA): TGTGCCACCAGCAAAGCAGGCGGGAACTATGGCTACACCTTC. This encodes CATSKAGGNYGYTF.

The chain combines TRBV7-2 with TRBJ1-6; 7 positions agree with TRBD1. The germline V gene encodes CDR1 SGHTA and CDR2 FQGNSA. The V and J ends lost 5 bases and 3 bases, in that order; junction bases with no gene match: 4. The CDR3 loop spans 15 amino acids. Written as DNA, the CDR3 is TGTGCCAGCAGCGCGCGGACAGGCTATAATTCACCCCTCCACTTT. Its protein product is CASSARTGYNSPLHF.

This clonotype was seen more than once but under ten times. J is TRBJ1-2 and V is TRBV19; a weak D match, TRBD1 (5 bases). Germline CDR1 is LNHDA and CDR2 is SQIVND (reference sequence). V was pared by 3 bases and J by 3 bases, with 11 bases between. The CDR3 loop spans 14 amino acids. CDR3 nucleotides: TGTGCCAGTAGTATCGCCAGGGTTGACTATGGCTACACCTTC. It yields the protein CASSIARVDYGYTF.

The CDR3 region has the DNA TGTGCCAGCAGCTTAGTAGTGTACGGGGAGACCCAGTACTTC. Protein: CASSLVVYGETQYF. The chain carries TRBV7-9 and TRBJ2-5; D gene uncertain. With 1 base removed from V and 5 bases from J, the gap between germline ends came to 11 bases. The CDR3 totals 14 residues. Germline V gives CDR1 SEHNR, CDR2 FQNEAQ (reference sequence).

The table lists this clonotype with many counts. The chain combines TRBV10-3 with TRBJ2-3, with D perhaps being TRBD1 or TRBD2 (5 bases each). V was shortened by 11 bases and J by 11 bases, with 14 bases between the two germline ends. Germline lookup yields CDR1 ENHRY and CDR2 SYGVKD. CDR3 length: 10 residues. CDR3 region: CAVPGRGQYF. Written as DNA, the CDR3 is TGTGCCGTGCCGGGACGAGGGCAGTATTTT.

This clonotype showed up many times. The gene calls are TRBV30 and TRBJ1-1; D is perhaps TRBD1 (6 bases). The germline V and J ends were trimmed by 1 base and 1 base, with 10 bases remaining between them. CDR3 length: 14 amino acids. From germline, CDR1 is GTSNPN and CDR2 SVGIG (reference sequence). The CDR3 region has the DNA TGTGCCTGGAGTGGGGGACACCCGAACACTGAAGCTTTCTTT. It specifies CAWSGGHPNTEAFF. Variable domain in full (rest from reference TRBV30 and TRBJ1-1): SQTIHQWPATLVQPVGSPLSLECTVEGTSNPNLYWYRQAAGRGLQLLFYSVGIGQISSEVPQNLSASRPQDRQFILSSKKLLLSDSGFYLCAWSGGHPNTEAFFGQGTRLTVV.

This clonotype was recorded many times. The chain is built from TRBV29-1 and TRBJ2-1; D is ambiguous. Trimming shortened V by 7 bases and J by 0 bases, and 10 bases separated the two germline ends. Germline V gene sequence: CDR1 SQVTM, CDR2 ANQGSEA. This CDR3 has 13 residues. The DNA for the CDR3 is TGCAGCGGCTCAGATTCCTCCTACAATGAGCAGTTCTTC. Its translation is CSGSDSSYNEQFF.

This clonotype came up many times. This chain links TRBV4-2 with TRBJ2-7; D uncertain. Germline CDR1 reads LGHNA; CDR2 reads YNFKEQ. V was cut by 2 bases and J by 3 bases, with 8 bases left in between. The CDR3 contains 13 residues. DNA for the CDR3: TGTGCCAGCAGCCAAAAGGACGGCTACGAGCAGTACTTC. Residues: CASSQKDGYEQYF.